The 14 T cell receptor beta chains given below trace back to one sample, sequenced in a study of CD8+ T cells in alopecia areata. Treatment described: oral pan-JAK inhibitor, 5-10 mg twice daily. RNA was extracted and reverse transcribed into cDNA as the sequencing template. Profiled with immunoSEQ multiplex PCR; TCRdb holds only in-frame clones, not every one. The profile shows roughly 60,000 clones, 46% of them singletons. Sequencing was performed on CD8+ T cells sorted from blood, taken at roughly week 38, from a patient treated with tofacitinib. The receptors were gathered from a human donor with alopecia areata.

The chain uses TRBV2 and TRBJ2-7; D is ambiguous. The CDR3 has 13 amino acids. CDR1 and CDR2 from the germline V gene are SNHLY and FYNNEI. Trimming removed 4 bases at V and 0 bases at J, with 7 bases between. CDR3 sequence: CASSVRTSYEQYF. CDR3 coding DNA: TGTGCCAGCAGTGTTAGAACCTCCTACGAGCAGTACTTC.

The chain is built from TRBV6-1 and TRBJ2-3; TRBD1 matches 7 bases. The CDR3 is made up of 13 amino acids. V trimming: 7 bases; J trimming: 6 bases; junction bases outside the gene matches: 7. Looked up from germline, CDR1 is MNHNS and CDR2 is SASEGT. CDR3 loop: CASKGAGSDTQYF. CDR3 DNA: TGTGCCAGCAAGGGGGCAGGATCTGATACGCAGTATTTT.

The chain is built from TRBV7-3 and TRBJ2-1, with D tentatively TRBD2 (6 bases). Germline lookup yields CDR1 SGHTA and CDR2 FQGTGA. Trimming pared 0 bases from V and 8 bases from J, leaving 14 bases between. The CDR3 totals 15 residues. The CDR3 reads CASSLTRGGGDEQFF. DNA for the CDR3: TGTGCCAGCAGCTTAACTAGAGGAGGCGGGGATGAGCAGTTCTTC.

This clone has a single count. The chain is built from TRBV9 and TRBJ2-3; 10 nucleotides align to TRBD1. This CDR3 is built from 16 residues. J gave up 6 bases and V 4 bases, and 11 bases lay outside the gene matches. Germline V gives CDR1 SGDLS, CDR2 YYNGEE. In DNA, the CDR3 is TGTGCCAGCAGCCCACAAGGAGGGACAGGGGTGGATACGCAGTATTTT. Encoded protein: CASSPQGGTGVDTQYF.

This chain connects TRBV30 to TRBJ2-7, with D perhaps TRBD1 (6 bases). The V gene's germline CDR1 is GTSNPN and CDR2 SVGIG (reference sequence). Trimming removed 6 bases at V and 6 bases at J, with 12 bases between. This CDR3 region has 11 residues. The CDR3 region is CACRDIGEQYF. CDR3 DNA sequence: TGTGCCTGCCGGGACATTGGCGAGCAGTACTTC.

This clone was counted only a few times. V is TRBV29-1 and J is TRBJ2-7; D is perhaps TRBD1 or TRBD2 (5 bases each). The CDR3 sequence is 13 residues long. The V end lost 1 base, the J end lost 9 bases, and 16 bases lay between the germline ends. CDR1 is SQVTM, CDR2 ANQGSEA, per germline. CDR3 in amino acids: CSVEGLGRPGQYF. The DNA for the CDR3 is TGCAGCGTTGAAGGCCTGGGACGTCCGGGGCAGTACTTC.

The genes are TRBV27 and TRBJ1-2; tentative D call: TRBD1 (5 bases). With 4 bases removed from V and 4 bases from J, the gap between germline ends came to 10 bases. Germline lookup yields CDR1 MNHEY and CDR2 SMNVEV (reference sequence). This CDR3 region has 13 residues. CDR3 nucleotides: TGTGCCAGCAGTTCCCAAAGGGGCTATGGCTACACCTTC. This translates into CASSSQRGYGYTF.

Ten or more counts support this clone. The rearrangement links TRBV11-2 to TRBJ2-7; 11 nucleotides match TRBD1. The CDR3 is made up of 17 amino acids. Germline CDR1 and CDR2: SGHAT and FQNNGV. V dropped 5 bases and J dropped 9; count of bases not matched to a gene: 18. The CDR3 protein is CASSQVALGTGGLGQYF. The DNA for the CDR3 is TGTGCCAGCAGCCAAGTAGCCCTCGGGACAGGGGGTTTGGGGCAGTACTTC.

On this clone: Within the sample, other DNA sequences also encode this same CDR3. This chain connects TRBV19 to TRBJ2-1; D unclear. The CDR3 spans 13 residues. V was clipped by 1 base and J by 4 bases, with 5 bases between them. CDR1 is LNHDA and CDR2 is SQIVND in the germline V gene (reference sequence). This CDR3 is CASSIGDYNEQFF. The CDR3 nucleotides are TGTGCCAGTAGTATAGGTGATTACAATGAGCAGTTCTTC.

This clone showed up just a few times. This chain links TRBV2 with TRBJ2-3; a weak D match, TRBD2 (5 bases). This CDR3 contains 14 residues. The germline V gene has CDR1 SNHLY and CDR2 FYNNEI. V was shortened by 1 base and J by 4 bases, with 9 bases between the two germline ends. The CDR3 nucleotides read TGTGCCAGCAGTGAAGAGGCAGCGGCAGATACGCAGTATTTT. Protein: CASSEEAAADTQYF.

There are a few counts of this clone. An end of the junction differs from the germline gene, which may be a read error. CDR3 nucleotides: TGTGCCTGGAGTGTACTTGGTAGCGCCCACTTC. Translation: CAWSVLGSAHF. The chain links TRBV30 to TRBJ1-2; no reliable D call. The germline V gene has CDR1 GTSNPN and CDR2 SVGIG (reference sequence). This CDR3 is 11 amino acids long.

The chain is built from TRBV7-9 and TRBJ2-7, with D perhaps matching TRBD2 (6 bases). V lost 8 bases and J lost 5, with 16 bases in between. In germline, CDR1 is SEHNR, CDR2 FQNEAQ (reference sequence). The CDR3 has 13 residues. Here the CDR3 reads CASLSMGGNEQYF. Written as DNA, the CDR3 is TGTGCCAGCCTATCGATGGGCGGGAACGAGCAGTACTTC.

The gene calls are TRBV25-1 and TRBJ2-7; 9 bases align to TRBD1. The CDR3 has 15 amino acids. Trimming took 3 bases from V and 2 from J; bases not matched to a gene: 5. Per germline, CDR1 MGHDK and CDR2 SYGVNS. This CDR3 reads CASSEIGQGTYEQYF. CDR3 in DNA: TGTGCCAGCAGTGAGATTGGACAGGGGACCTACGAGCAGTACTTC.

This chain joins TRBV4-1 and TRBJ2-7, with D hard to call. The germline V gene has CDR1 MGHRA and CDR2 YSYEKL. CDR3 length: 15 amino acids. V lost 8 bases and J 3 bases, leaving 20 bases between the germline ends. CDR3 sequence: CASEQVPGSNYEQYF. In DNA form, the CDR3 reads TGCGCCAGCGAACAAGTACCCGGCTCAAACTACGAGCAGTACTTC.